Listed below are T cell receptor beta chains from one sample, sequenced in a study of tissue T cells after allogeneic stem cell transplantation. Using immunoSEQ multiplex PCR, the repertoire was profiled, and TCRdb retains in-frame clones only, with some absent. The sample records about 6,300 clones, roughly 70% being singletons. The sample here was tissue from the rectum, taken at autopsy. The receptors originated from a woman between 18 and 49 years old with breast cancer. Both conserved end residues are part of each CDR3.

>TRBV7-2|TRBJ2-3
CASSLAGATDTQYF
>TRBV28|TRBJ2-3
CASRPSGRAQYF
>TRBV2|TRBJ1-5
CASSDGRGSNQPQHF
>TRBV25-1|TRBJ2-7
CASSEGGTSEQYF
>TRBV29-1|TRBJ1-2
CSVDPDAGGGYTF
>TRBV4-3|TRBJ1-4
CASSQEETAHEKLFF
>TRBV19|TRBJ1-4
CASSTSGTGMRGEKLFF
>TRBV6-2/TRBV6-3|TRBJ2-2
CASSYLAGGGTGELFF
>TRBV28|TRBJ2-5
CASSPFRDSRETQYF
>TRBV6-4|TRBJ2-3
CASSVGGRETDTQYF
>TRBV30|TRBJ2-3
CAWRTSGITDTQYF
>TRBV7-8|TRBJ2-1
CASSLLGLADNNEQFF
>TRBV5-1|TRBJ2-2
CASRGLAGGSNTGELFF
>TRBV2|TRBJ2-7
CASRAGTEKDGQYF
>TRBV20-1|TRBJ1-1
CSASGGPGQGVSGIEAFF
>TRBV6-4|TRBJ2-7
CASSDFSGRSLCGEQYF
>TRBV28|TRBJ2-5
CASSYSSGQETQYF
>TRBV2|TRBJ1-4
CASSGGLREKLFF
>TRBV9|TRBJ1-1
CASSVDARDREAFF
>TRBV6-2/TRBV6-3|TRBJ2-7
CASSLQGRFDEQYF
>TRBV12-3/TRBV12-4|TRBJ2-7
CASSTGSYEQYF
>TRBV23-1|TRBJ1-4
CASSQVPGGNEKLFF
>TRBV5-1|TRBJ1-1
CASSSESGRTEAFF
>TRBV4-3|TRBJ1-2
CASSQVGGWHGYTF
>TRBV9|TRBJ2-7
CASSAVEGAGMGEQYF
>TRBV9|TRBJ2-2
CASSVSGAGELFF
>TRBV5-5|TRBJ1-2
CASSLRQGPLYGYTF
>TRBV7-3|TRBJ2-2
CASSFGSVGELFF
>TRBV4-2|TRBJ2-7
CASSQLPHKSGTGAYEQYF
>TRBV28|TRBJ2-2
CASSLWWGTGELFF
>TRBV2|TRBJ1-2
CASSDRSTPGHGYTF
>TRBV11-3|TRBJ2-3
CASSWTMFDTQYF
>TRBV6-5|TRBJ2-7
CASSYRDRDSYEQYF
>TRBV4-2|TRBJ2-1
CASSQTPGGGTNNEQFF
>TRBV30|TRBJ2-1
CAWGEQFF
>TRBV19|TRBJ2-5
CASSRQGGGETQYF
>TRBV28|TRBJ1-1
CASSPGTGVTEAFF
>TRBV2|TRBJ2-7
CASKKLGGYEQYF
>TRBV7-9|TRBJ2-5
CASSELVRETQYF
>TRBV5-1|TRBJ2-3
CASSLAGGSNTDTQYF
>TRBV2|TRBJ2-3
CASSKLARTDTQYF
>TRBV7-2|TRBJ2-7
CASSLSPSRFTYEQYF
>TRBV25-1|TRBJ2-4
CASSEREGNAKNIQYF
>TRBV6-5|TRBJ1-2
CASSYSTDRWDGYTF
>TRBV7-2|TRBJ1-1
CASSLGDRKNTEAFF
>TRBV4-3|TRBJ2-1
CASSQDPAGGLRNEQFF
>TRBV5-6|TRBJ1-4
CASSSLRGRQTNEKLFF
>TRBV30|TRBJ1-6
CALGGKGSYNSPLHF
>TRBV5-4|TRBJ2-7
CASSLGSRLDYEQYF
>TRBV30|TRBJ2-5
CAWSVGQEETQYF
>TRBV29-1|TRBJ2-5
CSVGRPAETQYF
>TRBV10-3|TRBJ1-1
CAISEGSGGRQNTEAFF
>TRBV24-1|TRBJ1-5
CATSVGRGDYNQPQHF